In its sample, the clone carrying this TCR beta chain was seen a few times. Antigen specificity is unknown. Noted time point: persistent/refractory GD, antithyroid drugs over 5 years with positive TRAb. PBMC RNA served as the TCR library source. This specimen belongs to a study of regulatory T cells in long-lasting Graves disease. Study-wide results and limits: Persistent disease was characterized by preferential usage of TRBV28, TRBJ1-2 and TRBJ2-5.

Losses at the gene ends were 6 bases for V and 8 bases for J; bases not matched to a gene: 10. Germline CDR1 and CDR2: DFQATT and SNEGSKA (reference sequence). The CDR3 is 13 residues long. Combining iRepertoire HTBI primers with Arm-PCR of CDR3 regions, the authors built TCR beta libraries. TCRdb itself ran the multiplex PCR reads through MiXCR, one entry per CDR3 protein. The data hold almost 350,000 distinct CDR3 sequences, with roughly a fifth observed a single time. This clonotype originated in a female donor with Graves disease. Sequencing used peripheral blood mononuclear cells (PBMCs), obtained when the disease was refractory, from a patient treated with antithyroid drugs. V gene TRBV20-1 combines with J gene TRBJ2-1; 7 bases align to TRBD1. CDR3 bases: TGCAGTGCCCCTCGGACAGGTTGGTATGAGCAGTTCTTC. Protein product: CSAPRTGWYEQFF.